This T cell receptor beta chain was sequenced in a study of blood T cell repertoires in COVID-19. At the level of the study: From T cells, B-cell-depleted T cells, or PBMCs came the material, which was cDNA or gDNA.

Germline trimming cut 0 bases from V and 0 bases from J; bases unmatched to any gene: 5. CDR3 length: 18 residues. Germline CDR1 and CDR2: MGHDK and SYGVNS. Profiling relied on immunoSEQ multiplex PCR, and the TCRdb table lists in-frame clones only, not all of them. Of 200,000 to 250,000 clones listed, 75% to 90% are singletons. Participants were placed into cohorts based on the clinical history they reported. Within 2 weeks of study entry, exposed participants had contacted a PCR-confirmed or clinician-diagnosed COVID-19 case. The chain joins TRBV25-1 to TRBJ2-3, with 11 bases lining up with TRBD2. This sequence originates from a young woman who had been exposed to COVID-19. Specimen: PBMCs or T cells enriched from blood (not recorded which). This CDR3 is CASSEYVLAGDSTDTQYF. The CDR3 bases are TGTGCCAGCAGTGAATACGTACTAGCGGGAGATAGCACAGATACGCAGTATTTT.